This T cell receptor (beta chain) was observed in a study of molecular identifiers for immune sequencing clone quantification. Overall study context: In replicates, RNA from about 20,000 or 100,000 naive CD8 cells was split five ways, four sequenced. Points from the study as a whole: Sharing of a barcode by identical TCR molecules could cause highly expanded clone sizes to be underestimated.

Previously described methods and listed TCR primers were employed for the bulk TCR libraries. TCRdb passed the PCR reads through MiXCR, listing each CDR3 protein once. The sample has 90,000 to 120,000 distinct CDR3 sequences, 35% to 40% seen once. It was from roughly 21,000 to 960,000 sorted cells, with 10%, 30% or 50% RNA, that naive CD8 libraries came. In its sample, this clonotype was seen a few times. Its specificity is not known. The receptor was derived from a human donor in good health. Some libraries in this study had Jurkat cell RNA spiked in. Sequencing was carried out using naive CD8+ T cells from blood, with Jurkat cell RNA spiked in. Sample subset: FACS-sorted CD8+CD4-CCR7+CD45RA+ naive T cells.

The CDR3 DNA reads as TGTGCCAGCAGCCCTCCTAAGGGCGCAGATACGCAGTATTTT. This sequence encodes CASSPPKGADTQYF. The J gene is TRBJ2-3, the V gene TRBV3-1; D not certain. Trimming shortened V by 4 bases and J by 4 bases, and 12 bases separated the two germline ends. The germline V gene encodes CDR1 LGHDT and CDR2 YNNKEL (reference sequence). The CDR3 has 14 amino acids.